The 17 T cell receptor beta chains below were found in one sample sequenced in a study of cytomegalovirus exposure and HLA in healthy donors. The PCR was carried out with 60 Vbeta primers and 13 Jbeta primers. Profiling relied on immunoSEQ multiplex PCR, and the TCRdb table lists in-frame clones only, not all of them. Recorded for this sample: more than 55,000 clones. Sequencing used PBMCs. These receptors originate from a woman aged 40 to 50 in good health and CMV-seropositive.

The V and J genes are TRBV30 and TRBJ1-2; D not resolved. Germline-derived CDR1 and CDR2 are GTSNPN and SVGIG (reference sequence). This CDR3 has 11 residues. V was clipped by 0 bases and J by 8 bases, with 7 bases between them. CDR3 residues: CAWSVGYGYTF. The CDR3 DNA reads as TGTGCCTGGAGTGTCGGGTACGGCTACACCTTC.

The chain carries TRBV9 and TRBJ2-7; TRBD2 matches at 10 bases. Trimming removed 3 bases from V and 6 bases from J; junction bases left unmatched: 21. The CDR3 contains 19 residues. Looked up from germline, CDR1 is SGDLS and CDR2 is YYNGEE. The CDR3 bases are TGTGCCAGCAGCGCGGCGGGCAGACTAGCGGGTGCGGATAGGCTCGAGCAGTACTTC. Translated, it gives CASSAAGRLAGADRLEQYF.

J is TRBJ2-7 and V is TRBV27; 9 bases align to TRBD1. J was trimmed by 0 bases and V by 8 bases; bases with no gene match: 8. This CDR3 contains 15 residues. Germline CDR1 is MNHEY and CDR2 is SMNVEV (reference sequence). The CDR3 region has the DNA TGTGCCAGCTCAAGGACAGGGGCCAGCTCCTACGAGCAGTACTTC. Residues: CASSRTGASSYEQYF.

The rearrangement joins TRBV19 to TRBJ1-1; D not certain. Trimming removed 0 bases at V and 4 bases at J, with 12 bases between. The CDR3 sequence is 15 residues long. From germline, CDR1 is LNHDA and CDR2 SQIVND (reference sequence). The CDR3 DNA is TGTGCCAGTAGTATAGAAGAGGGCGGGAGCACTGAAGCTTTCTTT. It translates to CASSIEEGGSTEAFF.

CDR3 protein: CASSRVNANYGYTF. The CDR3 region has the DNA TGTGCCAGCAGCCGAGTAAACGCTAACTATGGCTACACCTTC. The V and J genes are TRBV13 and TRBJ1-2, with D uncertain. Trimming stripped 5 bases from V and 0 bases from J, with 10 bases between. The CDR3 totals 14 residues. CDR1 PRHDT and CDR2 FYEKMQ come from the germline V gene (reference sequence).

The gene calls are TRBV5-8 and TRBJ2-7, with D unclear. CDR1 is SGHTS and CDR2 is YDEGEE in the germline V gene. With 0 bases removed from V and 4 bases from J, the gap between germline ends came to 8 bases. The CDR3 length is 13 residues. CDR3 bases: TGTGCCAGCAGCTTGGGAGACAAGTACGAGCAGTACTTC. Translated, it gives CASSLGDKYEQYF.

The chain carries TRBV19 and TRBJ2-2; no clear D. Germline V gene data show CDR1 as LNHDA and CDR2 as SQIVND (reference sequence). This CDR3 contains 14 residues. Trimming stripped 5 bases from V and 4 bases from J, with 11 bases between. The CDR3 sequence is CASSYGPGTGELFF. DNA for the CDR3: TGTGCCAGTAGTTATGGCCCGGGCACCGGGGAGCTGTTTTTT.

V and J are TRBV10-3 and TRBJ2-3, with 9 bases identical to TRBD2. With V trimmed by 3 bases and J by 5 bases, 15 bases remained unmatched. CDR3 length equals 18 residues. The V gene's germline CDR1 is ENHRY and CDR2 SYGVKD. CDR3 bases: TGTGCCATCAGTGAACAAGTTTGGGCGGGAGGGCCTCAAGATACGCAGTATTTT. As protein: CAISEQVWAGGPQDTQYF.

The chain has TRBV5-1 and TRBJ2-5; 9 bases fit TRBD1. The J call may be wrong; the DNA end is better matched by TRBJ2-7. From germline, CDR1 is SGHRS and CDR2 YFSETQ. The CDR3 has 17 residues. The CDR3: CASSFGFEGTGSYEQYF. CDR3 coding DNA: TGCGCCAGCAGCTTCGGCTTTGAGGGGACAGGGTCCTACGAGCAGTACTTC.

This chain joins TRBV7-3 and TRBJ2-7; 9 bases line up with TRBD1. The CDR3 has 15 residues. The germline V gene encodes CDR1 SGHTA and CDR2 FQGTGA. After removal of 2 bases from V and 3 bases from J, the junction contained 5 bases not matched to a gene. This CDR3 is CASSLLTGGFYEQYF. The CDR3 bases are TGTGCCAGCAGCTTACTAACAGGGGGCTTCTACGAGCAGTACTTC.

The chain is built from TRBV15 and TRBJ2-3, with a tentative D call TRBD2 (6 bases). Deletions cut 3 bases from V and 4 bases from J, with 11 bases between. Germline CDR1 reads LNHNV; CDR2 reads YYDKDF (reference sequence). This CDR3 comprises 14 residues. Written as DNA, the CDR3 is TGTGCCACCAGCAGCAAGCTAGCGTCAGATACGCAGTATTTT. This translates into CATSSKLASDTQYF. The full variable domain, in which reference TRBV15 and TRBJ2-3 provide the parts outside the CDR3, is DAMVIQNPRYQVTQFGKPVTLSCSQTLNHNVMYWYQQKSSQAPKLLFHYYDKDFNNEADTPDNFQSRRPNTSFCFLDIRSPGLGDTAMYLCATSSKLASDTQYFGPGTRLTVL.

The chain uses TRBV6-6 and TRBJ1-1; the D gene is possibly TRBD1 (6 bases). In germline, CDR1 is MNHNY, CDR2 SVGAGI (reference sequence). The CDR3 covers 14 residues. The CDR3 DNA follows: TGTGTATCGGGTCAGGGGCGTATGAACACTGAAGCTTTCTTT. This encodes CVSGQGRMNTEAFF.

This sequence joins TRBV4-1 and TRBJ1-1, with 9 bases aligning to TRBD1. Germline CDR1 is MGHRA and CDR2 is YSYEKL. This CDR3 is 16 amino acids long. The V gene end was trimmed by 4 bases and the J gene end by 1 base; junction bases not matched to a gene: 7. CDR3 nucleotides: TGCGCCAGCAGCCGGCACGGGACAGGGTGGAACACTGAAGCTTTCTTT. Protein product: CASSRHGTGWNTEAFF.

Remarks on this clone: The junction and the germline gene differ at one end; a read error may be behind it. The V gene is TRBV4-3, the J gene TRBJ2-7; perhaps TRBD1 as D (5 bases). CDR1 and CDR2 (germline): LGHNA, YSLEER. There are 13 residues in the CDR3. The CDR3 is CASSQDVTGVRIF. The CDR3 DNA is TGCGCCAGCAGCCAAGATGTAACAGGCGTACGAATCTTC.

The chain joins TRBV14 to TRBJ1-5, with D perhaps TRBD1 (5 bases). Per the germline V gene, CDR1 is SGHDN and CDR2 is FVKESK. CDR3 size: 15 residues. With 2 bases removed from V and 2 bases from J, the gap between germline ends came to 10 bases. The DNA of the CDR3 is TGTGCCAGCAGCCAAACAGGAGGGGGCAATCAGCCCCAGCATTTT. Its protein product is CASSQTGGGNQPQHF.

This chain links TRBV2 with TRBJ1-5, with D perhaps TRBD1 (5 bases). The length of the CDR3 is 14 residues. CDR1 is SNHLY, CDR2 FYNNEI, per germline. V dropped 5 bases and J dropped 1 base, with 9 bases sitting between them. Here the CDR3 reads CASSPYRSNQPQHF. The CDR3 coding sequence is TGTGCCAGCAGTCCTTACAGGAGCAATCAGCCCCAGCATTTT.

A remark on this clone: The junction and the germline gene differ at one end; a read error may be behind it. This sequence joins TRBV5-8 and TRBJ2-1; 8 nucleotides line up with TRBD2. The CDR3 runs 15 residues. Germline V gene lookup returns CDR1 SGHTS and CDR2 YDEGEE. CDR3 coding DNA: TGTGTCAGCCCTCCCCACAGCGGGGGTTACAATGAGCAGTTCTTC. Protein sequence: CVSPPHSGGYNEQFF.